The 27 T cell receptor beta chains reported below all come from one sample, sequenced in a study of blood T cell repertoires in COVID-19. TCRdb's table, derived via immunoSEQ multiplex PCR, lists solely in-frame clones and lacks some. The profile shows 130,000 or so clones, approximately 85% of them singletons. Sequencing used peripheral blood. Receptors were obtained from a human donor in a cohort sampled during active COVID-19.

This clone was seen a few times. The chain couples TRBV5-4 to TRBJ1-5; D remains ambiguous. The V gene's germline CDR1 is SGHNT and CDR2 YYREEE (reference sequence). The CDR3 totals 14 residues. V was trimmed by 0 bases and J by 2 bases, leaving 6 bases between them. The CDR3 reads CASSLAGGNQPQHF. The CDR3 coding sequence is TGTGCCAGCAGCTTGGCAGGTGGCAATCAGCCCCAGCATTTT. The complete variable domain, with remaining parts taken from reference TRBV5-4 and TRBJ1-5, reads ETGVTQSPTHLIKTRGQQVTLRCSSQSGHNTVSWYQQALGQGPQFIFQYYREEENGRGNFPPRFSGLQFPNYSSELNVNALELDDSALYLCASSLAGGNQPQHFGDGTRLSIL.

The rearrangement joins TRBV19 to TRBJ1-5; D is possibly TRBD1 (6 bases). The CDR3 length is 13 residues. Germline V gives CDR1 LNHDA, CDR2 SQIVND (reference sequence). Trimming took 8 bases from V and 7 from J, leaving 15 bases between them. The CDR3 sequence is CASAGDSRQPQHF. CDR3 DNA: TGTGCCAGTGCAGGGGATTCCCGACAGCCCCAGCATTTT.

The chain employs TRBV9 and TRBJ1-6; D is unresolved. The germline gives CDR1 SGDLS, CDR2 YYNGEE. The V and J ends lost 7 bases and 7 bases respectively, with 24 bases between them. CDR3 length: 17 amino acids. The CDR3 spells CASQFRGLSTWNSPLHF. In nucleotides, the CDR3 is TGTGCCAGCCAATTCAGAGGGCTATCTACATGGAATTCACCCCTCCACTTT. The full variable domain, its missing parts supplied by reference TRBV9 and TRBJ1-6, is DSGVTQTPKHLITATGQRVTLRCSPRSGDLSVYWYQQSLDQGLQFLIQYYNGEERAKGNILERFSAQQFPDLHSELNLSSLELGDSALYFCASQFRGLSTWNSPLHFGNGTRLTVT.

The gene calls are TRBV9 and TRBJ1-2; 12 bases are a match to TRBD1. Germline CDR1 and CDR2: SGDLS and YYNGEE. J gave up 3 bases and V 4 bases, and 13 bases lay outside the gene matches. This CDR3 spans 18 amino acids. CDR3 loop: CASSLQGGDRGRYYGYTF. The CDR3 coding sequence is TGTGCCAGCAGCCTCCAGGGAGGGGACAGGGGGCGTTACTATGGCTACACCTTC.

This chain joins TRBV7-2 and TRBJ2-2; TRBD1 matches 9 bases. Germline assignment: CDR1 SGHTA and CDR2 FQGNSA. The CDR3 is made up of 16 amino acids. After removal of 4 bases from V and 4 bases from J, the junction contained 7 bases not matched to a gene. CDR3 sequence: CASSSRTGAFTGELFF. The CDR3 bases are TGTGCCAGCAGCTCCCGGACAGGGGCGTTCACCGGGGAGCTGTTTTTT. The full variable domain, in which reference TRBV7-2 and TRBJ2-2 provide the parts outside the CDR3, is GAGVSQSPSNKVTEKGKDVELRCDPISGHTALYWYRQSLGQGLEFLIYFQGNSAPDKSGLPSDRFSAERTGGSVSTLTIQRTQQEDSAVYLCASSSRTGAFTGELFFGEGSRLTVL.

The J gene is TRBJ2-2, the V gene TRBV3-1 (or the pseudogene TRBV3-2); 9 positions agree with TRBD1. Unmatched junction bases numbered 3, after V lost 4 bases and J lost 3 bases. The CDR3 runs 15 residues. Germline V gene lookup returns CDR1 LGHDT and CDR2 YNNKEL (reference sequence). CDR3: CASSPRQGDTGELFF. CDR3 DNA: TGTGCCAGCAGCCCTCGACAGGGGGACACCGGGGAGCTGTTTTTT.

The chain is built from TRBV7-2 and TRBJ2-7; 10 bases line up with TRBD2. The germline V gene encodes CDR1 SGHTA and CDR2 FQGNSA. The V gene end was trimmed by 5 bases and the J gene end by 4 bases; junction bases not matched to a gene: 8. The CDR3 runs 15 residues. The DNA for the CDR3 is TGTGCCAGCAGCCCCGCCGGGACTAGCGTGTACGAGCAGTACTTC. Translated: CASSPAGTSVYEQYF.

This clone was picked up one time. The chain uses TRBV20-1 and TRBJ1-3; 10 nucleotides align to TRBD1. Trimming cost V 3 bases and J 5 bases; bases outside gene matches: 10. Germline assignment: CDR1 DFQATT and CDR2 SNEGSKA (reference sequence). The length of the CDR3 is 16 residues. The CDR3 loop reads CSASQGTGVIRNTIYF. The CDR3 DNA reads as TGCAGTGCTAGTCAAGGGACAGGGGTCATAAGAAACACCATATATTTT.

This chain joins TRBV28 and TRBJ1-3; 7 bases map to TRBD1. The CDR3 is made up of 13 amino acids. Trimming cost V 8 bases and J 3 bases; bases outside gene matches: 4. CDR1 is MDHEN and CDR2 is SYDVKM in the germline V gene. The CDR3 nucleotides read TGTGCCAGCTCGACAGGGAATGGAAACACCATATATTTT. Translated, it gives CASSTGNGNTIYF.

The J gene is TRBJ1-1, the V gene TRBV5-1, with 7 bases matching TRBD1. The J segment lost 4 bases and the V segment lost 3 bases, leaving 3 bases of the junction unmatched. CDR1 and CDR2 (germline): SGHRS, YFSETQ. This CDR3 contains 13 residues. For the CDR3, the DNA is TGCGCCAGCAGCTCAGGGGGTTTCACTGAAGCTTTCTTT. Amino acids: CASSSGGFTEAFF. Supplemented by reference TRBV5-1 and TRBJ1-1, the full variable domain reads KAGVTQTPRYLIKTRGQQVTLSCSPISGHRSVSWYQQTPGQGLQFLFEYFSETQRNKGNFPGRFSGRQFSNSRSEMNVSTLELGDSALYLCASSSGGFTEAFFGQGTRLTVV.

The chain carries TRBV18 and TRBJ1-2, with TRBD1 matching over 8 bases. Germline-derived CDR1 and CDR2 are KGHSH and LQKENI. V gave up 3 bases and J gave up 1 base; unmatched junction bases: 4. The CDR3 runs to 15 residues. Here the CDR3 reads CASSPGTGRNYGYTF. The DNA of the CDR3 is TGTGCCAGCTCACCGGGGACAGGCCGTAACTATGGCTACACCTTC. The full variable domain, completed using reference TRBV18 and TRBJ1-2, is NAGVMQNPRHLVRRRGQEARLRCSPMKGHSHVYWYRQLPEEGLKFMVYLQKENIIDESGMPKERFSAEFPKEGPSILRIQQVVRGDSAAYFCASSPGTGRNYGYTFGSGTRLTVV.

V and J are TRBV7-2 and TRBJ1-2; a possible D gene is TRBD1 (6 bases). V lost 5 bases and J lost 3, with 19 bases in between. CDR3 size: 16 residues. The germline V gene encodes CDR1 SGHTA and CDR2 FQGNSA. CDR3 residues: CASSPDQGQSYYGYTF. The CDR3 nucleotides are TGTGCCAGCAGCCCCGACCAGGGGCAGAGTTACTATGGCTACACCTTC. The full variable domain, in which reference TRBV7-2 and TRBJ1-2 provide the parts outside the CDR3, is GAGVSQSPSNKVTEKGKDVELRCDPISGHTALYWYRQSLGQGLEFLIYFQGNSAPDKSGLPSDRFSAERTGGSVSTLTIQRTQQEDSAVYLCASSPDQGQSYYGYTFGSGTRLTVV.

The CDR3 region has the DNA TGCGCCAGCAGCCAAGCCTTCAGCGGGGGGGCCGCGAGGGCAGATACGCAGTATTTT. It codes for CASSQAFSGGAARADTQYF. This sequence joins TRBV4-3 and TRBJ2-3; 10 nucleotides align to TRBD2. The J segment lost 4 bases and the V segment lost 1 base, leaving 14 bases of the junction unmatched. Germline CDR1 LGHNA, CDR2 YSLEER. The CDR3 length is 19 residues.

This clone came up a few times. The chain recombines TRBV28 with TRBJ1-6, with TRBD1 as a possible D gene (6 bases). V shed 8 bases and J shed 6 bases, with 8 bases lying between them. Looked up from germline, CDR1 is MDHEN and CDR2 is SYDVKM. This CDR3 is built from 12 residues. For the CDR3, the DNA is TGTGCCAGCCAGGGGCCTAATTCACCCCTCCACTTT. Amino acid sequence: CASQGPNSPLHF.

This clone has just one count. The chain is built from TRBV7-9 and TRBJ2-3; weak D call: TRBD1 (6 bases). The CDR3 is 15 amino acids. Trimming took off 5 bases at V and 2 bases at J, with 14 bases between the two ends. CDR1 is SEHNR and CDR2 is FQNEAQ in the germline V gene (reference sequence). The CDR3 nucleotides read TGTGCCAGCAGCAAATGGACAGAAGTCACAGATACGCAGTATTTT. This sequence encodes CASSKWTEVTDTQYF.

This chain connects TRBV5-4 to TRBJ1-2; D gene uncertain. The germline V and J ends were trimmed by 0 bases and 7 bases, with 10 bases remaining between them. Germline assignment: CDR1 SGHNT and CDR2 YYREEE (reference sequence). The CDR3 totals 13 residues. CDR3 amino acids: CASSLEGAGGYTF. The CDR3 nucleotides are TGTGCCAGCAGCTTGGAGGGCGCGGGTGGCTACACCTTC.

Written as DNA, the CDR3 is TGTGCCAGCAGGGGGGGAAGGGGTGCGCAGTATTTT. As protein: CASRGGRGAQYF. The rearrangement joins TRBV12-3 or TRBV12-4 to TRBJ2-3; maybe TRBD2 (6 bases). The CDR3 has 12 residues. V was cut by 6 bases and J by 10 bases, with 14 bases left in between.

This clone was recorded once. The V call is TRBV19, the J call TRBJ1-2; D ambiguous. The CDR3 length is 13 residues. The V end was cut by 6 bases, the J end by 4 bases, with 12 bases between. From germline, CDR1 is LNHDA and CDR2 SQIVND (reference sequence). CDR3 loop: CASSSTLSYGYTF. The CDR3 nucleotides read TGTGCCAGTAGCTCCACCCTATCCTATGGCTACACCTTC.

This chain joins TRBV5-1 and TRBJ2-3; 10 bases match TRBD2. The V gene end was trimmed by 0 bases and the J gene end by 4 bases; junction bases not matched to a gene: 5. This CDR3 contains 16 residues. Germline loops: CDR1 SGHRS, CDR2 YFSETQ. CDR3 in DNA: TGCGCCAGCAGCTTGGCGGCTAGCGGGGGCGCAGATACGCAGTATTTT. This gives the protein CASSLAASGGADTQYF.

The chain carries TRBV27 and TRBJ1-1; D is undetermined. With 0 bases removed from V and 1 base from J, the gap between germline ends came to 12 bases. CDR1 MNHEY and CDR2 SMNVEV come from the germline V gene (reference sequence). The CDR3 has 16 amino acids. The CDR3 sequence is CASSLSRLPSNTEAFF. Written as DNA, the CDR3 is TGTGCCAGCAGTTTATCGAGGCTCCCTTCGAACACTGAAGCTTTCTTT.

The rearrangement uses TRBV9 and TRBJ1-1; D not certain. Trimming left V 4 bases short and J 6 bases short, with 13 bases between. Germline V gene data show CDR1 as SGDLS and CDR2 as YYNGEE. The CDR3 totals 13 residues. This CDR3 reads CASSTEIWAEAFF. CDR3 nucleotides: TGTGCCAGCAGCACGGAGATATGGGCTGAAGCTTTCTTT.

The chain recombines TRBV5-4 with TRBJ2-3, with TRBD2 matching over 7 bases. CDR1 SGHNT and CDR2 YYREEE come from the germline V gene (reference sequence). The V segment lost 1 base and the J segment 0 bases; nucleotides outside the gene matches: 2. The CDR3 totals 15 residues. Written as DNA, the CDR3 is TGTGCCAGCAGCTTGTGGGGGGGGAGCACAGATACGCAGTATTTT. Translating gives CASSLWGGSTDTQYF.

CDR3 residues: CSVDGRISSADTQYF. CDR3 coding DNA: TGCAGCGTTGATGGCCGCATTTCCTCAGCAGATACGCAGTATTTT. The chain has TRBV29-1 and TRBJ2-3; unclear D gene. This CDR3 is built from 15 residues. Trimming left V 3 bases short and J 4 bases short, with 17 bases between. Germline CDR1 and CDR2: SQVTM and ANQGSEA.

This clone was detected once. CDR3 nucleotides: TGTGCCAGCAGTGAATCAGGTTCAACTAATGAAAAACTGTTTTTT. Translated, it gives CASSESGSTNEKLFF. The V and J genes are TRBV25-1 and TRBJ1-4; D ambiguous. Trimming shortened V by 1 base and J by 0 bases, and 6 bases separated the two germline ends. The CDR3 extends over 15 amino acids. Germline CDR1 MGHDK, CDR2 SYGVNS.

The rearrangement joins TRBV5-4 to TRBJ2-7; TRBD2 matches at 9 bases. Trimming cost V 2 bases and J 5 bases; bases outside gene matches: 8. CDR3 length: 15 residues. The germline gives CDR1 SGHNT, CDR2 YYREEE (reference sequence). The CDR3 is CASSFGGRVENEQYV. CDR3 DNA: TGTGCCAGCAGCTTCGGCGGGAGGGTGGAAAACGAGCAGTACGTC.

The V and J genes are TRBV4-3 and TRBJ2-1, with D uncertain. V lost 3 bases and J lost 5, with 8 bases in between. The CDR3 spans 13 residues. CDR1 and CDR2 (germline): LGHNA, YSLEER. The CDR3 protein is CASSQLLNNEQFF. The CDR3 nucleotides are TGCGCCAGCAGCCAGCTTCTAAACAATGAGCAGTTCTTC.

V gene TRBV6-5 combines with J gene TRBJ1-1, with TRBD1 identical over 7 bases. J gave up 3 bases and V 6 bases, and 7 bases lay outside the gene matches. The CDR3 runs 14 residues. CDR1 and CDR2 (germline): MNHEY, SVGAGI. This CDR3 is CASRIQGFYTEAFF. As DNA, the CDR3 is TGTGCCAGCAGAATACAGGGGTTCTACACTGAAGCTTTCTTT.